Sequencing of this TCR beta chain was carried out in a study of blood T cell repertoires in COVID-19. Study-wide background: Italy, Spain and the United States were the sources of the convalescent and acute COVID-19 samples. T cells, B-cell-depleted T cells, or PBMCs provided the cDNA or gDNA that served as material.

Per the authors' pipeline: Reference gene primer amplification gave estimated nucleated cell counts. Sequencing used immunoSEQ multiplex PCR; TCRdb keeps in-frame clones, though not all of them. The DNA gave D and trimming, while V, J and clone size come from that table. The table shows over 110,000 clones, with approximately 88% occurring only once. The sample holds a few counts of this clone. Germline V gene data show CDR1 as LGHDT and CDR2 as YNNKEL (reference sequence). This CDR3 region has 14 residues. Between the trimmed V and J ends, which lost 6 bases and 4 bases, there was a span of 14 bases.

V and J are TRBV3-1 (or the pseudogene TRBV3-2) and TRBJ2-3, with a possible D match to TRBD2 (6 bases). Sequencing was carried out using peripheral blood. The clonotype originates from a human donor in a cohort sampled during active COVID-19. Written as DNA, the CDR3 is TGTGCCAGCAGAGCCCTTTTAGCGGCAGATACGCAGTATTTT. This encodes CASRALLAADTQYF.